This T cell receptor (beta chain) stems from a study of CD4 and CD8 cells across lung adenocarcinoma regions. Localized lung adenocarcinoma, a non-small cell lung cancer, affected the donors. The length of the CDR3 is 14 residues. Germline lookup yields CDR1 MNHNS and CDR2 SASEGT. TCRdb re-derived calls from the PCR reads in MiXCR, one entry per CDR3 protein. Here the sample spans about 16,000 distinct CDR3 sequences, around 50% being singletons. With respect to this clonotype: Mismatch with germline at one junction end may stem from a read error.

The sequence derives from a female donor with lung adenocarcinoma. The CD4 and CD8 labels of this study may be unreliable. The specimen sequenced was CD8+ T cells from the center of a lung tumor. This chain joins TRBV6-1 and TRBJ2-3, with D perhaps given as TRBD1 or TRBD2 (6 bases each). The CDR3 region is CGSRWLGGTDTQYF. The DNA for the CDR3 is TGTGGCAGCCGATGGCTGGGGGGCACAGATACTCAGTATTTC.